The 24 T cell receptor beta chains below were found in one sample sequenced in a study of beta chain features in type 1 diabetes. These receptors lack a known antigen. Whole-study findings and limits: Type 1 diabetes patients had moderately but significantly shorter TCRB CDR3s in all four CD4+ subsets.

Expressed TCRB transcripts were sequenced because the entire RNA isolate underwent reverse transcription. Sequencing was performed with immunoSEQ multiplex PCR; in TCRdb, only in-frame clones are kept and a portion is missing. The sample lists 50,000 or so clones; roughly 39% were seen once. Material for sequencing was Tregs from blood. The receptors derive from a man between 25 and 39 years old with type 1 diabetes.

The chain joins TRBV15 to TRBJ2-3; tentatively, D is TRBD2 (5 bases). CDR3 size: 17 residues. From germline, CDR1 is LNHNV and CDR2 YYDKDF (reference sequence). V lost 1 base, J lost 0 bases, and 14 bases lay in between. The CDR3 sequence is CATSRGQRADSTDTQYF. The CDR3 DNA follows: TGTGCCACCAGCAGAGGTCAGCGAGCGGATAGCACAGATACGCAGTATTTT.

The chain uses TRBV28 and TRBJ2-2, with 12 bases fitting TRBD2. V was clipped by 3 bases and J by 6 bases; unmatched bases: 8. This CDR3 is built from 17 residues. From germline, CDR1 is MDHEN and CDR2 SYDVKM. CDR3 DNA: TGTGCCAGCAGTTTGACCGCTAGCGGGAGGGCCCCCGGGGAGCTGTTTTTT. It codes for CASSLTASGRAPGELFF.

The CDR3 DNA sequence: TGTGCCAGCAGGAGACAGGGTTCGAACACCGGGGAGCTGTTTTTT. Amino acid sequence: CASRRQGSNTGELFF. The chain links TRBV2 to TRBJ2-2; 7 positions match TRBD1. J gave up 0 bases and V 6 bases, and 4 bases lay outside the gene matches. The germline gives CDR1 SNHLY, CDR2 FYNNEI. CDR3 length: 15 residues.

This clone was recorded a few times. This chain connects TRBV30 to TRBJ2-5; 8 nucleotides match TRBD2. The V gene end was trimmed by 5 bases and the J gene end by 0 bases; junction bases not matched to a gene: 8. The CDR3 loop spans 15 amino acids. Germline values: CDR1 GTSNPN, CDR2 SVGIG (reference sequence). The CDR3 nucleotides are TGTGCCTGGGGGGGTCGCGGGAGGTACCAAGAGACCCAGTACTTC. This gives the protein CAWGGRGRYQETQYF.

V and J are TRBV6-4 and TRBJ1-5, with D hard to call. The CDR3 runs to 13 residues. Per the germline V gene, CDR1 is MRHNA and CDR2 is SNTAGT. The V end lost 4 bases, the J end lost 4 bases, and 8 bases lay between the germline ends. CDR3: CASSVEENQPQHF. CDR3 DNA: TGTGCCAGCAGTGTTGAGGAAAATCAGCCCCAGCATTTT.

This clone was counted only a few times. The J gene is TRBJ2-7, the V gene TRBV30; the D is unclear. Deletions cut 2 bases from V and 0 bases from J, with 8 bases between. This CDR3 has 13 residues. Germline loops: CDR1 GTSNPN, CDR2 SVGIG (reference sequence). In nucleotides, the CDR3 is TGTGCCTGGAGTTGGCGGAGCTCCTACGAGCAGTACTTC. Amino acid sequence: CAWSWRSSYEQYF.

The rearrangement uses TRBV27 and TRBJ1-2; D is undetermined. The CDR3 extends over 13 amino acids. The V end was cut by 1 base, the J end by 4 bases, with 7 bases between. CDR1 MNHEY and CDR2 SMNVEV come from the germline V gene (reference sequence). CDR3 protein: CASSLYPSYGYTF. CDR3 DNA: TGTGCCAGCAGTTTATATCCCTCCTATGGCTACACCTTC.

This clone is a singleton in its sample. The chain combines TRBV5-1 with TRBJ2-3; 8 bases align to TRBD2. Trimming at V came to 0 bases and at J to 6 bases, leaving 9 bases not matched to a gene. The germline V gene has CDR1 SGHRS and CDR2 YFSETQ. CDR3 length: 16 residues. CDR3 protein: CASSLGTSFRWDTQYF. Here the CDR3 DNA reads TGCGCCAGCAGCTTGGGGACTAGCTTTCGGTGGGATACGCAGTATTTT.

The chain carries TRBV7-9 and TRBJ1-3; perhaps TRBD1 as D (5 bases). Germline V gene data show CDR1 as SEHNR and CDR2 as FQNEAQ (reference sequence). The CDR3 sequence is 14 residues long. Trimming took 7 bases from V and 9 from J, leaving 19 bases between them. CDR3 region: CASIKVGPGGTIYF. In DNA, the CDR3 is TGTGCCAGCATCAAAGTCGGGCCCGGGGGCACCATATATTTT.

The chain uses TRBV18 and TRBJ2-5; 11 bases line up with TRBD2. V shed 4 bases, J shed 1 base, and the junction held 2 bases outside the gene matches. Germline lookup yields CDR1 KGHSH and CDR2 LQKENI. This CDR3 comprises 15 residues. The CDR3: CASSRLAGPQETQYF. The CDR3 region has the DNA TGTGCCAGCTCACGACTAGCGGGACCCCAAGAGACCCAGTACTTC.

In this sample, this clone turned up many times. The J gene is TRBJ2-3, the V gene TRBV11-2; 7 bases map to TRBD2. The CDR3 is 17 residues long. Germline loops: CDR1 SGHAT, CDR2 FQNNGV. The V segment lost 1 base and the J segment 2 bases; nucleotides outside the gene matches: 9. This chain's CDR3 is CASSLGLGGFYTDTQYF. As DNA, the CDR3 is TGTGCCAGCAGCTTAGGTTTGGGGGGGTTCTACACAGATACGCAGTATTTT.

This chain links TRBV27 with TRBJ2-2, with a weak D call TRBD2 (6 bases). This CDR3 has 21 residues. CDR1 is MNHEY and CDR2 is SMNVEV in the germline V gene (reference sequence). With 3 bases removed from V and 0 bases from J, the gap between germline ends came to 26 bases. CDR3 bases: TGTGCCAGCAGTTTTCGTGTACGGGACTCCTCACGCGGCGCGAACACCGGGGAGCTGTTTTTT. Protein product: CASSFRVRDSSRGANTGELFF.

This rearrangement joins TRBV15 to TRBJ2-7; D is perhaps TRBD2 (5 bases). Between the trimmed V and J ends, which lost 0 bases and 3 bases, there was a span of 6 bases. The CDR3 is 13 amino acids. From germline, CDR1 is LNHNV and CDR2 YYDKDF (reference sequence). The CDR3 here is CATSREEGYEQYF. CDR3 in DNA: TGTGCCACCAGCAGAGAAGAGGGCTACGAGCAGTACTTC.

This clone was detected only a few times. The chain combines TRBV29-1 with TRBJ2-7; D gene ambiguous. CDR3 length: 10 amino acids. Germline V gives CDR1 SQVTM, CDR2 ANQGSEA. Deletions cut 4 bases from V and 5 bases from J, with 6 bases between. CDR3 nucleotides: TGCAGCGTTGGGCTCCACGAGCAGTACTTC. Its protein is CSVGLHEQYF.

The V gene is TRBV4-3, the J gene TRBJ1-2; the match to TRBD1 covers 9 bases. This CDR3 spans 18 amino acids. The junction had 14 bases not matched to a gene; V was cut back by 1 base and J by 5 bases. CDR1 and CDR2 (germline): LGHNA, YSLEER. The CDR3 spells CASSQGSPYRGLGYGYTF. The CDR3 nucleotides read TGCGCCAGCAGCCAAGGATCGCCGTACAGGGGGCTTGGGTATGGCTACACCTTC.

This clone has a handful of counts. The chain carries TRBV7-2 and TRBJ2-1; TRBD2 matches at 14 bases. There are 16 residues in the CDR3. CDR1 is SGHTA and CDR2 is FQGNSA in the germline V gene. Trimming took 3 bases from V and 10 from J; bases not matched to a gene: 8. As DNA, the CDR3 is TGTGCCAGCAGCTTGGGACTAGCGGGAGTTCAGGGAGAGCAGTTCTTC. Amino acid sequence: CASSLGLAGVQGEQFF. The full variable domain, rest sourced from reference TRBV7-2 and TRBJ2-1, is GAGVSQSPSNKVTEKGKDVELRCDPISGHTALYWYRQSLGQGLEFLIYFQGNSAPDKSGLPSDRFSAERTGGSVSTLTIQRTQQEDSAVYLCASSLGLAGVQGEQFFGPGTRLTVL.

The chain uses TRBV6-1 and TRBJ1-2; 7 bases are shared with TRBD1. V was pared by 2 bases and J by 5 bases, with 5 bases of the junction left unmatched. From germline, CDR1 is MNHNS and CDR2 SASEGT. CDR3 length: 14 residues. In DNA, the CDR3 is TGTGCCAGCAGTGAATTACAGGGGTCGTATGGCTACACCTTC. Translation: CASSELQGSYGYTF.

This rearrangement joins TRBV5-1 to TRBJ1-4; D remains ambiguous. Germline CDR1 SGHRS, CDR2 YFSETQ. With 1 base removed from V and 7 bases from J, the gap between germline ends came to 11 bases. The CDR3 has 14 residues. The CDR3: CASSLSGGSEKLFF. CDR3 sequence (DNA): TGCGCCAGCAGCTTGTCAGGCGGGAGTGAAAAACTGTTTTTT.

This clone was counted a few times. The chain employs TRBV28 and TRBJ1-2; 8 nucleotides agree with TRBD1. V was pared by 6 bases and J by 4 bases, with 4 bases of the junction left unmatched. From germline, CDR1 is MDHEN and CDR2 SYDVKM. This CDR3 region has 13 residues. CDR3 DNA sequence: TGTGCCAGCAGAGGGGACAGGATCTATGGCTACACCTTC. Translation gives CASRGDRIYGYTF.

The genes are TRBV14 and TRBJ2-7, with 8 bases matching TRBD2. Germline CDR1 is SGHDN and CDR2 is FVKESK. The CDR3 has 15 amino acids. With V trimmed by 2 bases and J by 6 bases, 9 bases remained unmatched. DNA of the CDR3: TGTGCCAGCAGCCAACTGAGCGGGAGTGTCGGCGAGCAGTACTTC. It yields the protein CASSQLSGSVGEQYF.

The chain couples TRBV9 to TRBJ1-1; maybe TRBD1 (5 bases). This CDR3 has 14 amino acids. V shed 3 bases and J shed 0 bases, with 9 bases lying between them. Per the germline V gene, CDR1 is SGDLS and CDR2 is YYNGEE. The CDR3 loop reads CASSAGHMNTEAFF. The CDR3 DNA reads TGTGCCAGCAGCGCAGGACATATGAACACTGAAGCTTTCTTT.

The chain carries TRBV7-2 and TRBJ1-4; D call uncertain. The germline V and J ends were trimmed by 3 bases and 0 bases, with 5 bases remaining between them. Germline CDR1 reads SGHTA; CDR2 reads FQGNSA. The CDR3 runs 14 residues. CDR3 region: CASSFRATNEKLFF. CDR3 coding DNA: TGTGCCAGCAGCTTCCGGGCAACTAATGAAAAACTGTTTTTT.

The chain joins TRBV5-6 to TRBJ1-2; 7 nucleotides match TRBD1. V trimming: 3 bases; J trimming: 5 bases; junction bases outside the gene matches: 10. Germline V lookup: CDR1 SGHDT, CDR2 YYEEEE. This CDR3 is 15 amino acids long. This CDR3 reads CASSWVDRDAYGYTF. The CDR3 coding sequence is TGTGCCAGCAGCTGGGTCGACAGGGACGCGTATGGCTACACCTTC. Complete variable domain (other parts from reference TRBV5-6 and TRBJ1-2): DAGVTQSPTHLIKTRGQQVTLRCSPKSGHDTVSWYQQALGQGPQFIFQYYEEEERQRGNFPDRFSGHQFPNYSSELNVNALLLGDSALYLCASSWVDRDAYGYTFGSGTRLTVV.

The CDR3, as DNA: TGTGCCAGCATGTTGGAGGCAGATACGCAGTATTTT. Residues: CASMLEADTQYF. The chain links TRBV2 to TRBJ2-3; D perhaps matches TRBD2 (5 bases). V was clipped by 7 bases and J by 4 bases, with 9 bases between them. Germline V gene lookup returns CDR1 SNHLY and CDR2 FYNNEI. The CDR3 is made up of 12 amino acids. The complete variable domain, with remaining parts taken from reference TRBV2 and TRBJ2-3, reads EPEVTQTPSHQVTQMGQEVILRCVPISNHLYFYWYRQILGQKVEFLVSFYNNEISEKSEIFDDQFSVERPDGSNFTLKIRSTKLEDSAMYFCASMLEADTQYFGPGTRLTVL.